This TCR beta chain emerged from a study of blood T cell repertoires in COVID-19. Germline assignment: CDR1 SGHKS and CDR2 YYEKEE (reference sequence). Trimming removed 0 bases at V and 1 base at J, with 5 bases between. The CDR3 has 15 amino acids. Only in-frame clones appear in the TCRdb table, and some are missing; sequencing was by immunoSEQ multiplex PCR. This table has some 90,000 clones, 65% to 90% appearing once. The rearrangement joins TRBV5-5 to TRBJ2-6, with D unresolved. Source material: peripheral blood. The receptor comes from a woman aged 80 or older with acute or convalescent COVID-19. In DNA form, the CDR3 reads TGTGCCAGCAGCTTGGTCCTTTCTGGGGCCAACGTCCTGACTTTC. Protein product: CASSLVLSGANVLTF.